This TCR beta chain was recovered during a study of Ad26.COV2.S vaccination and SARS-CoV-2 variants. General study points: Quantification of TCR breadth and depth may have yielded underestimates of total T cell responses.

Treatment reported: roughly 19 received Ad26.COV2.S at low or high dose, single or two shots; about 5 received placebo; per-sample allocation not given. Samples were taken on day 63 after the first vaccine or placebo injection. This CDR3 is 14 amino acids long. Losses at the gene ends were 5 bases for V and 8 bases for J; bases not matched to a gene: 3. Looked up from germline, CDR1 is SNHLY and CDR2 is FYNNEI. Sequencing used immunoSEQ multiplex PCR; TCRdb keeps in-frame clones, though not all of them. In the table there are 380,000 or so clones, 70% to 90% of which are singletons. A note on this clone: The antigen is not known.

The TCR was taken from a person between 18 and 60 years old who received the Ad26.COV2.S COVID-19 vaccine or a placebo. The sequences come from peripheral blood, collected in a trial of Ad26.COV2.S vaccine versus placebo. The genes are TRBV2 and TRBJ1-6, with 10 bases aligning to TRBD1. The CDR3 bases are TGTGCCAGCAGTAGGACAGGGGGGTATTCACCCCTCCACTTT. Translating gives CASSRTGGYSPLHF.